Shown below are 2 T cell receptor beta chains from a single sample sequenced in a study of shared clonotypes between healthy human individuals. Only CD45RO-negative cells positively selected for CCR7 counted as naive CD8 cells, so terminally differentiated effector memory CD45RA+ cells were excluded. Measured with immunoSEQ multiplex PCR; TCRdb has only the in-frame clones, and not every one. Seen here are some 2.1 million clones, about 95% observed once, and the top ten hold about 1.1%. The specimen was naive CD8+ T cells sorted from blood. These receptors originate from a man aged 18 to 30 in good health.

The chain carries TRBV6-5 and TRBJ2-1; D not certain. V lost 5 bases to trimming and J lost 1 base, with 9 bases between them. Germline CDR1 MNHEY, CDR2 SVGAGI. This CDR3 contains 14 residues. CDR3 amino acids: CASSTLRSYNEQFF. The DNA of the CDR3 is TGTGCCAGCAGTACCTTGAGATCCTACAATGAGCAGTTCTTC.

As DNA, the CDR3 is TGTGCCAGCAGCAAACTGGAGACGCAGGATTTAGCCATATATTTT. Its protein is CASSKLETQDLAIYF. The rearrangement uses TRBV21-1 and TRBJ1-3. TRBV21-1 is listed as a pseudogene. This CDR3 has 15 residues.